The next 19 T cell receptor beta chains were all read from a single sample in a study of shared clonotypes between healthy human individuals. The data were produced by immunoSEQ multiplex PCR, yet TCRdb's version contains in-frame clones alone and is incomplete. The table lists about 640,000 clones, less than 80% of them singletons, with 1.5% to 2% in the top ten. Sequences were obtained from memory CD4+ T cells sorted from blood. Subset reported: CD45RA-negative fraction. The receptor source for this set is a woman aged 30 to 39 in good health.

V is TRBV7-2 and J is TRBJ2-5, with 11 bases identical to TRBD2. The CDR3 consists of 16 residues. Trimming removed 5 bases from V and 4 bases from J; junction bases left unmatched: 9. Germline CDR1 is SGHTA and CDR2 is FQGNSA. The CDR3 DNA follows: TGTGCCAGCAGCCGAGGAGGGGGACTAGCGGCAGAGACCCAGTACTTC. Its translation is CASSRGGGLAAETQYF.

This clone was seen a few times. The gene calls are TRBV19 and TRBJ2-2, with D perhaps assigned TRBD1 or TRBD2 (5 bases each). The CDR3 loop spans 15 amino acids. Trimming shortened V by 8 bases and J by 0 bases, and 13 bases separated the two germline ends. Germline CDR1 LNHDA, CDR2 SQIVND (reference sequence). The chain's CDR3 is CASGEGPSNTGELFF. The CDR3 DNA reads TGTGCCAGTGGAGAGGGACCCTCGAACACCGGGGAGCTGTTTTTT.

The chain joins TRBV25-1 to TRBJ2-1, with TRBD2 matching 9 bases. The CDR3 loop spans 14 amino acids. V trimming: 8 bases; J trimming: 6 bases; junction bases outside the gene matches: 8. From germline, CDR1 is MGHDK and CDR2 SYGVNS. Here the CDR3 reads CASGAGGASNEQFF. CDR3 nucleotide sequence: TGTGCCAGCGGCGCGGGAGGGGCTAGCAATGAGCAGTTCTTC. Full variable domain (outside the CDR3, taken from reference TRBV25-1 and TRBJ2-1): EADIYQTPRYLVIGTGKKITLECSQTMGHDKMYWYQQDPGMELHLIHYSYGVNSTEKGDLSSESTVSRIRTEHFPLTLESARPSHTSQYLCASGAGGASNEQFFGPGTRLTVL.

V usage is TRBV9 and J usage is TRBJ2-3; 9 bases are a match to TRBD2. V shed 4 bases and J 6 bases; nucleotides not matched to a gene: 12. The CDR3 is 16 residues long. Germline values: CDR1 SGDLS, CDR2 YYNGEE. The CDR3 loop is CASSPPGIAGVDTQYF. The CDR3 DNA follows: TGTGCCAGCAGCCCCCCGGGAATAGCGGGAGTGGATACGCAGTATTTT.

The chain couples TRBV5-1 to TRBJ2-6; D is unresolved. CDR3 length equals 15 residues. Germline V gene lookup returns CDR1 SGHRS and CDR2 YFSETQ. The V end lost 0 bases, the J end lost 0 bases, and 4 bases lay between the germline ends. The chain's CDR3 is CASSLGISGANVLTF. Written as DNA, the CDR3 is TGCGCCAGCAGCTTGGGCATCTCTGGGGCCAACGTCCTGACTTTC.

Only a few counts were recorded for this clone. The CDR3 region is CASSSRSSGANVLTF. CDR3 nucleotides: TGCGCCAGCAGCAGCCGGTCTTCTGGGGCCAACGTCCTGACTTTC. V is TRBV5-1 and J is TRBJ2-6; D call uncertain. The CDR3 loop spans 15 amino acids. V gave up 4 bases and J gave up 1 base, with 9 bases separating them. Germline V gene sequence: CDR1 SGHRS, CDR2 YFSETQ.

The chain couples TRBV5-4 to TRBJ2-1; 10 bases are a match to TRBD2. The CDR3 has 15 amino acids. J lost 9 bases, V lost 0 bases, and 6 bases had no gene match. In germline, CDR1 is SGHNT, CDR2 YYREEE (reference sequence). This CDR3 is CASSLAVAGGGEQFF. CDR3 nucleotides: TGTGCCAGCAGCTTGGCCGTAGCGGGAGGAGGTGAGCAGTTCTTC.

On this clone: Other DNA variants within this sample encode the same CDR3. V gene TRBV19 combines with J gene TRBJ2-7; TRBD2 matches at 13 bases. The CDR3 runs 16 residues. V lost 2 bases, J lost 2 bases, and 3 bases stayed unmatched. CDR1 and CDR2 from the germline V gene are LNHDA and SQIVND (reference sequence). CDR3 nucleotide sequence: TGTGCCAGTAGTATATCGGGACTAGCGGGAACCTACGAGCAGTACTTC. This gives the protein CASSISGLAGTYEQYF.

This clone was seen only once. V and J are TRBV27 and TRBJ2-1; a possible D gene is TRBD2 (6 bases). V lost 5 bases to trimming and J lost 15 bases, with 23 bases between them. The CDR3 runs 14 residues. From germline, CDR1 is MNHEY and CDR2 SMNVEV (reference sequence). CDR3 loop: CASSPRLESTLRFF. CDR3 nucleotides: TGTGCCAGCAGTCCAAGACTAGAGTCCACCCTTAGGTTCTTC.

This clone has a handful of counts. V is TRBV30 and J is TRBJ2-5; no firm D call. CDR1 and CDR2 from the germline V gene are GTSNPN and SVGIG (reference sequence). The CDR3 covers 11 residues. Deletions cut 0 bases from V and 5 bases from J, with 4 bases between. In DNA, the CDR3 is TGTGCCTGGAGTGTAGCGGAGACCCAGTACTTC. Its protein is CAWSVAETQYF.

V and J are TRBV20-1 and TRBJ1-1; D remains ambiguous. CDR1 and CDR2 from the germline V gene are DFQATT and SNEGSKA (reference sequence). Trimming cost V 4 bases and J 0 bases, with 3 bases left between them. The CDR3 has 11 residues. The CDR3 coding sequence is TGCAGTGCTAAAGTGAACACTGAAGCTTTCTTT. This codes for CSAKVNTEAFF.

The chain recombines TRBV5-6 with TRBJ1-1; no clear D. Germline V gives CDR1 SGHDT, CDR2 YYEEEE. The V end was cut by 5 bases, the J end by 8 bases, with 16 bases between. There are 13 residues in the CDR3. In DNA, the CDR3 is TGTGCCAGCAGACATCGAAGGTCGGGGGAAGCTTTCTTT. This translates into CASRHRRSGEAFF.

CDR3: CASSLGDSYGYTF. In DNA form, the CDR3 reads TGTGCCAGCAGCTTGGGGGACAGCTATGGCTACACCTTC. V gene TRBV5-6 combines with J gene TRBJ1-2, with 7 bases matching TRBD1. J lost 4 bases, V lost 0 bases, and 0 bases had no gene match. Germline V gene lookup returns CDR1 SGHDT and CDR2 YYEEEE. The CDR3 runs 13 residues.

The chain recombines TRBV7-9 with TRBJ2-5, with 8 positions matching TRBD2. Germline V gives CDR1 SEHNR, CDR2 FQNEAQ (reference sequence). The CDR3 spans 16 residues. The junction had 9 bases not matched to a gene; V was cut back by 5 bases and J by 1 base. DNA of the CDR3: TGTGCCAGCAGCCCAGCGGGAGTTCGAACCCAAGAGACCCAGTACTTC. Its translation: CASSPAGVRTQETQYF.

This clone was counted only a few times. This chain connects TRBV5-1 to TRBJ1-1, with 9 bases aligning to TRBD1. Losses at the gene ends were 0 bases for V and 5 bases for J; bases not matched to a gene: 11. This CDR3 has 17 residues. Germline-derived CDR1 and CDR2 are SGHRS and YFSETQ. The CDR3 reads CASSLEGTGMFGTEAFF. The CDR3 nucleotides are TGCGCCAGCAGCTTGGAAGGGACAGGGATGTTCGGGACTGAAGCTTTCTTT.

The V and J genes are TRBV28 and TRBJ1-5; 10 bases align to TRBD1. This CDR3 contains 14 residues. The V gene's germline CDR1 is MDHEN and CDR2 SYDVKM. The V gene end was trimmed by 4 bases and the J gene end by 5 bases; junction bases not matched to a gene: 2. The CDR3 nucleotides are TGTGCCAGCAGTTGGGACAGGGGATATCAGCCCCAGCATTTT. Protein sequence: CASSWDRGYQPQHF.

V gene TRBV6-6 combines with J gene TRBJ1-5; 8 bases match TRBD1. The CDR3 length is 15 residues. The V and J ends lost 6 bases and 0 bases, in that order; junction bases with no gene match: 4. CDR1 and CDR2 (germline): MNHNY, SVGAGI (reference sequence). The chain's CDR3 is CASSRGQVSNQPQHF. CDR3 DNA sequence: TGTGCCAGCAGCCGGGGACAGGTTAGCAATCAGCCCCAGCATTTT.

V usage is TRBV11-3 and J usage is TRBJ2-1, with D possibly called TRBD1 or TRBD2 (6 bases each). Germline V gene data show CDR1 as SGHNT and CDR2 as YENEEA. Trimming took off 8 bases at V and 5 bases at J, with 16 bases between the two ends. The CDR3 extends over 14 amino acids. The CDR3 DNA is TGTGCCAGCCTAGGGGGGCTAGGGAACAATGAGCAGTTCTTC. Amino acids: CASLGGLGNNEQFF.

The chain links TRBV7-9 to TRBJ1-4; D is possibly TRBD1 (6 bases). The CDR3 consists of 15 residues. V was pared by 1 base and J by 8 bases, with 14 bases between. The germline V gene encodes CDR1 SEHNR and CDR2 FQNEAQ (reference sequence). CDR3 loop: CASSLELGAGEKLFF. The DNA of the CDR3 is TGTGCCAGCAGCTTAGAGTTGGGGGCTGGGGAAAAACTGTTTTTT.